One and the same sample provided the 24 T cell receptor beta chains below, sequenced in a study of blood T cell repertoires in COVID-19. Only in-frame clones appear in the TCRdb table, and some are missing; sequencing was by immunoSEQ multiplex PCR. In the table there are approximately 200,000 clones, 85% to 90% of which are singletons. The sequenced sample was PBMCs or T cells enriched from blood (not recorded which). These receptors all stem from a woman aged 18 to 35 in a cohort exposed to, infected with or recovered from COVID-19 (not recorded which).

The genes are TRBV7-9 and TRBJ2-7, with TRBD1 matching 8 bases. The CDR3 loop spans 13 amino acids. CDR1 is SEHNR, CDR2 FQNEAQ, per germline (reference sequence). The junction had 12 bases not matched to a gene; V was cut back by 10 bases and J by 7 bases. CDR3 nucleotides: TGTGCCACGAGGACAGGGACGCCAGGGGAGCAGTACTTC. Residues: CATRTGTPGEQYF.

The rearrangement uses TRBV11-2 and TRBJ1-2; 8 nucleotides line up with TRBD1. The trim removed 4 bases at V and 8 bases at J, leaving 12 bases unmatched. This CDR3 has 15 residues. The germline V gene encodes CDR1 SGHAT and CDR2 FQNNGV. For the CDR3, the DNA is TGTGCCAGCAGCTCCCTAGACAGGGGTAGGGGCGGCTACACCTTC. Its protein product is CASSSLDRGRGGYTF.

The chain's CDR3 is CASSRSTDTQYF. DNA for the CDR3: TGTGCCAGCAGCCGGAGCACAGATACGCAGTATTTT. The chain employs TRBV9 and TRBJ2-3; no clear D gene. Trimming shortened V by 4 bases and J by 0 bases, and 3 bases separated the two germline ends. CDR1 SGDLS and CDR2 YYNGEE come from the germline V gene. This CDR3 has 12 residues.

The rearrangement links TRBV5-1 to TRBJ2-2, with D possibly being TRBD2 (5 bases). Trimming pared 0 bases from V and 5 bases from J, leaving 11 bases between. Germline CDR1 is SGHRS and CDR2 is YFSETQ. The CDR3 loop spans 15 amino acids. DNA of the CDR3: TGCGCCAGCAGCTTGGTCGGGGAATTTACCGGGGAGCTGTTTTTT. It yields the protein CASSLVGEFTGELFF.

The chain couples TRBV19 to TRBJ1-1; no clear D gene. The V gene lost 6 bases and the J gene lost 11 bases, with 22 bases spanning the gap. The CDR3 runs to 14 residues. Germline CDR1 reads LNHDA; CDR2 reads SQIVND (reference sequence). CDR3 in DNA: TGTGCCAGTAGGGTCGAAGTAGGCGGTGGTGAGGCTTTCTTT. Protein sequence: CASRVEVGGGEAFF.

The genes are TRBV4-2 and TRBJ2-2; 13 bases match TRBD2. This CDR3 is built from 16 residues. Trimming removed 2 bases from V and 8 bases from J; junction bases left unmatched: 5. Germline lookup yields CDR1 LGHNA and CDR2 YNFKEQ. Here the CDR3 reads CASSQTSGRAKGELFF. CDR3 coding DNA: TGTGCCAGCAGCCAAACTAGCGGGAGGGCCAAAGGGGAGCTGTTTTTT.

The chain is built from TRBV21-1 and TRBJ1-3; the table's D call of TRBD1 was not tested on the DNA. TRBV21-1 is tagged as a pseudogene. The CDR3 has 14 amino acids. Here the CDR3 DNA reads TGTGCCAGCAGCAAAACAGGGGCTGGAAACACCATATATTTT. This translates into CASSKTGAGNTIYF.

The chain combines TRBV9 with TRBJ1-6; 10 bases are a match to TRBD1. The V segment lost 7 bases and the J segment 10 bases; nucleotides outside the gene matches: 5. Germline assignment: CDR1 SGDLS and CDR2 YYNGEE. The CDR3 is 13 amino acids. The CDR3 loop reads CASGGTGDSPLHF. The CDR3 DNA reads TGTGCCAGCGGAGGGACAGGGGACTCACCCCTCCACTTT.

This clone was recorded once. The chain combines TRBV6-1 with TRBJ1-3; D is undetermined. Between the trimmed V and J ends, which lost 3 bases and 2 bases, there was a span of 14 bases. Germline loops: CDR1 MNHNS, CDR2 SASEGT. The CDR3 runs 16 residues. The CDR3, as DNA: TGTGCCAGCAGTGAGGAGCAATCCGGGGCTGGAAACACCATATATTTT. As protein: CASSEEQSGAGNTIYF.

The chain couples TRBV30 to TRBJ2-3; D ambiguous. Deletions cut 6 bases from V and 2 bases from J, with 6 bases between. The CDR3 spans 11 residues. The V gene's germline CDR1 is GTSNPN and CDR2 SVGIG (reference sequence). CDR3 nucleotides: TGTGCCTGTTCAGTCACAGATACGCAGTATTTT. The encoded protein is CACSVTDTQYF.

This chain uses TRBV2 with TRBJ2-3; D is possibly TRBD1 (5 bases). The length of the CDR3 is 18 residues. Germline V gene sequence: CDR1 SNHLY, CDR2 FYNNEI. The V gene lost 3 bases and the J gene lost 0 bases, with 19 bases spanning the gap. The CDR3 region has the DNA TGTGCCAGCAGTGATTTAGGGGCCGGATATTCTAGCACAGATACGCAGTATTTT. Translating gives CASSDLGAGYSSTDTQYF.

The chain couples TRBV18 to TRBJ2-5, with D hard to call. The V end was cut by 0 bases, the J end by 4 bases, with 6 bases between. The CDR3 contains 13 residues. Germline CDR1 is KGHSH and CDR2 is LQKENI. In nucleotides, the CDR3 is TGTGCCAGCTCACCACCGTCCGGAGAGACCCAGTACTTC. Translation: CASSPPSGETQYF.

The CDR3 DNA sequence: TGTGCCAGCAGCGAGGCGGGGTCAATATACAATGAGCAGTTCTTC. Translation gives CASSEAGSIYNEQFF. The chain is built from TRBV9 and TRBJ2-1, with D possibly matching TRBD2 (6 bases). Germline V gene data show CDR1 as SGDLS and CDR2 as YYNGEE. Trimming pared 3 bases from V and 4 bases from J, leaving 14 bases between. The CDR3 extends over 15 amino acids.

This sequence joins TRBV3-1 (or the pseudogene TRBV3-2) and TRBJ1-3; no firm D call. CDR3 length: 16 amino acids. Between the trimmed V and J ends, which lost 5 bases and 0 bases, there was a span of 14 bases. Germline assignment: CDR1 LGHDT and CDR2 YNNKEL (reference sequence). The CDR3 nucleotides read TGTGCCAGCAGCGAAGGCCAACGCAGCTCTGGAAACACCATATATTTT. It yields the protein CASSEGQRSSGNTIYF.

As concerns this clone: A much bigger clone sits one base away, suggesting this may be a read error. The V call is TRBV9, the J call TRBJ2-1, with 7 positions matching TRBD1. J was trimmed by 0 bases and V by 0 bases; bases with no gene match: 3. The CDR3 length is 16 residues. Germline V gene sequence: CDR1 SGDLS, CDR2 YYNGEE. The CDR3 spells CASSVDGTVSYNEQFF. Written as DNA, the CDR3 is TGTGCCAGCAGCGTAGACGGGACAGTCTCCTACAATGAGCAGTTCTTC.

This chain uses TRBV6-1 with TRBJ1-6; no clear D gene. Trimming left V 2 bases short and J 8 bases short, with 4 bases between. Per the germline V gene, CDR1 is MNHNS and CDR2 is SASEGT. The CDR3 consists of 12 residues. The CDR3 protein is CASSESYSPLHF. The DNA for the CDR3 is TGTGCCAGCAGTGAATCATATTCACCCCTCCACTTT.

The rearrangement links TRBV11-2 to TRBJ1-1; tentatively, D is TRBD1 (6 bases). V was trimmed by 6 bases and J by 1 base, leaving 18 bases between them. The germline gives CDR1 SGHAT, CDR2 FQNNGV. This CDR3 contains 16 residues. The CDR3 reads CASRSLAGARNTEAFF. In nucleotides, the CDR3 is TGTGCCAGCAGGAGCTTAGCGGGGGCGCGGAACACTGAAGCTTTCTTT.

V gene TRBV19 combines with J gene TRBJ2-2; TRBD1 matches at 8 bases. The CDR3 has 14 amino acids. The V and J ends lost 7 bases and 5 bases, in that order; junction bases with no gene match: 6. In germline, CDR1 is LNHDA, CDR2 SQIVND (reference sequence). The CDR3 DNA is TGTGCCAGTACCCCGGACAGGGCAACCGGGGAGCTGTTTTTT. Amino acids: CASTPDRATGELFF.

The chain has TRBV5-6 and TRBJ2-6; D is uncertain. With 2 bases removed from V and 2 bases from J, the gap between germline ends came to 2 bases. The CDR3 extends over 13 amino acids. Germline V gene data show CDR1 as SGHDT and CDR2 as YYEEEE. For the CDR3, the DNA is TGTGCCAGCAGCTTTACTGGGGCCAACGTCCTGACTTTC. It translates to CASSFTGANVLTF.

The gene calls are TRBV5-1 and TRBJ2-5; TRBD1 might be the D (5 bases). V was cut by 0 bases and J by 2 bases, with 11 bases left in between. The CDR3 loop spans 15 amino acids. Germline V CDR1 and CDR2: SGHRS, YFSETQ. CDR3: CASSLGRTYQETQYF. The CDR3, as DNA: TGCGCCAGCAGCTTGGGCCGGACATATCAAGAGACCCAGTACTTC. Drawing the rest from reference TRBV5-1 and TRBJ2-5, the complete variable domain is KAGVTQTPRYLIKTRGQQVTLSCSPISGHRSVSWYQQTPGQGLQFLFEYFSETQRNKGNFPGRFSGRQFSNSRSEMNVSTLELGDSALYLCASSLGRTYQETQYFGPGTRLLVL.

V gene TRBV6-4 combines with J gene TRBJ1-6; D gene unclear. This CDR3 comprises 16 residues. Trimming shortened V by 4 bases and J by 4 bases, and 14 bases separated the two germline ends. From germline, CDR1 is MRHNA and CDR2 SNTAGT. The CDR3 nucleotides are TGTGCCAGCAGTGGGAAAAAGGCGGCATATAATTCACCCCTCCACTTT. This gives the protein CASSGKKAAYNSPLHF.

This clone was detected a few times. CDR3 sequence (DNA): TGTGCCAGCAGTGATCAGGTGAACACTGAAGCTTTCTTT. Its translation is CASSDQVNTEAFF. The chain employs TRBV6-4 and TRBJ1-1; D ambiguous. V was trimmed by 3 bases and J by 0 bases, leaving 5 bases between them. The germline gives CDR1 MRHNA, CDR2 SNTAGT. The CDR3 covers 13 residues.

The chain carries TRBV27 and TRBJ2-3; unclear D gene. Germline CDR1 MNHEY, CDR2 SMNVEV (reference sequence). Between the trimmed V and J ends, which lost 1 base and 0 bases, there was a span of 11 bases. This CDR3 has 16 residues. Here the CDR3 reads CASSLWPSASTDTQYF. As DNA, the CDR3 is TGTGCCAGCAGTTTATGGCCCAGCGCTAGCACAGATACGCAGTATTTT.

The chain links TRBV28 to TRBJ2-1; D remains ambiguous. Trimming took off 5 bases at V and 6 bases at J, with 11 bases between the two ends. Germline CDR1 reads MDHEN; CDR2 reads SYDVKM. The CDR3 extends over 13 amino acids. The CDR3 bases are TGTGCCAGCAGTGACTCGGCCCTCAATGAGCAGTTCTTC. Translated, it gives CASSDSALNEQFF.